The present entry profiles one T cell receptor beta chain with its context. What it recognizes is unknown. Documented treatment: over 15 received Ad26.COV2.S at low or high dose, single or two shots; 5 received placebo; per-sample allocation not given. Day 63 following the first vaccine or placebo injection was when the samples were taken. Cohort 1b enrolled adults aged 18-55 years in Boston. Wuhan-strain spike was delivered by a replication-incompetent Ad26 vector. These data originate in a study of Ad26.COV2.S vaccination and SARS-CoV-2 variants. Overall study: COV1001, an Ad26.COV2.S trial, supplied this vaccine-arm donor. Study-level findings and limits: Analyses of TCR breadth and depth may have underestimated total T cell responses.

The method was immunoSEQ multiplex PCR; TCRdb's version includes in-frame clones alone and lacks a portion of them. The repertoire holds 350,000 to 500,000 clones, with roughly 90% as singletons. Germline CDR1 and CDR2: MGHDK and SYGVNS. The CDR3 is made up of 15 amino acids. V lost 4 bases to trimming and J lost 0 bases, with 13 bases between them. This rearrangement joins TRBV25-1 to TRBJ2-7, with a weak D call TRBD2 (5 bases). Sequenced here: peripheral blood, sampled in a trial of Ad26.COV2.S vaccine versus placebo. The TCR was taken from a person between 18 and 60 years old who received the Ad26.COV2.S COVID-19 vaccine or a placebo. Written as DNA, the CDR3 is TGTGCCAGCAGTGTTATGAGGGCTAGCTCCTACGAGCAGTACTTC. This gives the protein CASSVMRASSYEQYF.